Included here is one T cell receptor beta chain sequence, with context. The data were obtained in a study of blood T cell repertoires in COVID-19. Sequencing was performed with immunoSEQ multiplex PCR; in TCRdb, only in-frame clones are kept and a portion is missing. Of about 280,000 clones in the sample, approximately 85% were seen once. The sample consisted of peripheral blood. This clonotype was obtained from a man aged 45-60 years with active or convalescent COVID-19.

The CDR3 is CAWSVRLGGEKLFF. The CDR3 DNA reads as TGTGCCTGGAGTGTGCGGCTTGGCGGGGAAAAACTGTTTTTT. This chain connects TRBV30 to TRBJ1-4; no reliable D call. V lost 0 bases and J 8 bases, leaving 13 bases between the germline ends. CDR3 length: 14 amino acids. Germline loops: CDR1 GTSNPN, CDR2 SVGIG (reference sequence).